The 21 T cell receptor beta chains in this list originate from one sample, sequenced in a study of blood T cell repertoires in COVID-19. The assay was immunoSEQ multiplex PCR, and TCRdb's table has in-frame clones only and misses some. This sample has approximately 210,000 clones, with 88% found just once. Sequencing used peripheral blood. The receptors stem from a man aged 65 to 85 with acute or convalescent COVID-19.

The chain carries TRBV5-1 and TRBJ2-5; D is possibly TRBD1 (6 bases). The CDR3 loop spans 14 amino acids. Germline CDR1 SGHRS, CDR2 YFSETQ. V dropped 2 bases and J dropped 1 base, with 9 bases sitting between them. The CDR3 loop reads CASSLGGTQETQYF. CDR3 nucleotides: TGCGCCAGCAGCTTAGGGGGTACCCAAGAGACCCAGTACTTC.

The CDR3 loop is CASSFQGGTEAFF. As DNA, the CDR3 is TGTGCCAGCAGTTTTCAGGGTGGAACTGAAGCTTTCTTT. The V call is TRBV6-5, the J call TRBJ1-1; possibly TRBD1 for D (5 bases). Trimming removed 4 bases at V and 5 bases at J, with 11 bases between. The germline CDR1 and CDR2 sequences are MNHEY and SVGAGI. The CDR3 has 13 residues.

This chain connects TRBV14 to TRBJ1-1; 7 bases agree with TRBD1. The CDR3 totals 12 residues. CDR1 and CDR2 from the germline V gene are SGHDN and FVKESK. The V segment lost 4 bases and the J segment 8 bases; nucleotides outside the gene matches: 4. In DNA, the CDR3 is TGTGCCAGCAGCCTTAAGACAGGGGAAGCTTTCTTT. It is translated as CASSLKTGEAFF.

CDR3 DNA sequence: TGCAGCGTTGGGCCGTCCTACGAGCAGTACTTC. Protein sequence: CSVGPSYEQYF. V is TRBV29-1 and J is TRBJ2-7; D ambiguous. CDR1 SQVTM and CDR2 ANQGSEA come from the germline V gene. Trimming left V 4 bases short and J 1 base short, with 5 bases between. CDR3 length equals 11 residues.

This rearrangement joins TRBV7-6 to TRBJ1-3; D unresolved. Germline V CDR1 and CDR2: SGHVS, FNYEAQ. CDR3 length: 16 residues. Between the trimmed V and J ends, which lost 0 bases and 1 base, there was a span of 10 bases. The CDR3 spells CASSLAGLPSGNTIYF. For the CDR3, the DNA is TGTGCCAGCAGCTTAGCTGGACTCCCGTCTGGAAACACCATATATTTT.

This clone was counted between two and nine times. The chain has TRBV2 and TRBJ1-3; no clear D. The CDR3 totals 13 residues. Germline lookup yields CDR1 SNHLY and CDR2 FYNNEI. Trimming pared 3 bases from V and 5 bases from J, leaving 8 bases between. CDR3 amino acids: CASSDPGRNTIYF. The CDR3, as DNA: TGTGCCAGCAGTGACCCCGGGAGAAACACCATATATTTT. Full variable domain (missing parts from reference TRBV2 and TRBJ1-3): EPEVTQTPSHQVTQMGQEVILRCVPISNHLYFYWYRQILGQKVEFLVSFYNNEISEKSEIFDDQFSVERPDGSNFTLKIRSTKLEDSAMYFCASSDPGRNTIYFGEGSWLTVV.

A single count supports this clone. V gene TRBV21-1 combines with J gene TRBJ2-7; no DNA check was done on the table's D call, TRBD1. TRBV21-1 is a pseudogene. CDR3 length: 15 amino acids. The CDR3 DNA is TGTGCCAGCAGTACTCGACAGGGAGGTCGAGGCGAGCAGTACTTC. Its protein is CASSTRQGGRGEQYF.

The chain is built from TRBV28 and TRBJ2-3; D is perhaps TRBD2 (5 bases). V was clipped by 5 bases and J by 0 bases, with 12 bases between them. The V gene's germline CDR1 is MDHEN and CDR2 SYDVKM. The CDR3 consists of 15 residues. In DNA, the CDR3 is TGTGCCAGCAGTCCCTACCGGACTAGCACAGATACGCAGTATTTT. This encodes CASSPYRTSTDTQYF.

The CDR3 spells CASSTGQGSYEQYF. In nucleotides, the CDR3 is TGTGCCAGCAGCACCGGACAGGGTTCCTACGAGCAGTACTTC. V gene TRBV9 combines with J gene TRBJ2-7, with 8 bases aligning to TRBD1. Per the germline V gene, CDR1 is SGDLS and CDR2 is YYNGEE. After removal of 4 bases from V and 1 base from J, the junction contained 4 bases not matched to a gene. The CDR3 covers 14 residues.

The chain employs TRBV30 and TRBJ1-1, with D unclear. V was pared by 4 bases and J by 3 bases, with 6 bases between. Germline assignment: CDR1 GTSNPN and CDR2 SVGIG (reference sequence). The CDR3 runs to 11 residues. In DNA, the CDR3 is TGTGCCTGGACTGAGTACACTGAAGCTTTCTTT. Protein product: CAWTEYTEAFF.

The CDR3 loop reads CASSQDHPDRGLDTEAFF. In nucleotides, the CDR3 is TGCGCCAGCAGCCAAGACCATCCCGACAGGGGATTGGACACTGAAGCTTTCTTT. The gene calls are TRBV4-1 and TRBJ1-1; 8 nucleotides match TRBD1. Losses at the gene ends were 0 bases for V and 3 bases for J; bases not matched to a gene: 12. Looked up from germline, CDR1 is MGHRA and CDR2 is YSYEKL. The CDR3 totals 18 residues.

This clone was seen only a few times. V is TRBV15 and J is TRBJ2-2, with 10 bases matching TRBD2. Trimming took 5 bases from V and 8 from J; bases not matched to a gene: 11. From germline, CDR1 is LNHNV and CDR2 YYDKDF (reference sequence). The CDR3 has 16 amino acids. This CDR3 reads CATSPRTSGLGGELFF. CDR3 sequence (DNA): TGTGCCACCAGCCCACGGACTAGCGGACTGGGGGGGGAGCTGTTTTTT.

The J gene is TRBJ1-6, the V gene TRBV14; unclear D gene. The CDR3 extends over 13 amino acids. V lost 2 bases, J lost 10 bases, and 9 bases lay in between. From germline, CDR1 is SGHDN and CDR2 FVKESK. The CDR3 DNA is TGTGCCAGCAGCCAATCCGTTCGGTCACCCCTCCACTTT. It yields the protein CASSQSVRSPLHF.

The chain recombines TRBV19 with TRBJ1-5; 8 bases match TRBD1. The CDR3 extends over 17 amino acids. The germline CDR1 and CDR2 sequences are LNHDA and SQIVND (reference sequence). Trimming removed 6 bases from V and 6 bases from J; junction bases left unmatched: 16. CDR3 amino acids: CASSPVRRTGLRQPQHF. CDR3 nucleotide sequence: TGTGCCAGTAGCCCAGTGAGGCGGACAGGGCTTCGTCAGCCCCAGCATTTT.

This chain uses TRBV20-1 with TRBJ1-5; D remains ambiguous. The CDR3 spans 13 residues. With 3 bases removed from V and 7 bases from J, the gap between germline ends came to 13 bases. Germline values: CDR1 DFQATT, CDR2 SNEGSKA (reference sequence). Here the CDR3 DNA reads TGCAGTGCTAGTCGGGGAATCGGCCAGCCCCAGCATTTT. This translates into CSASRGIGQPQHF.

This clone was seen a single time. The CDR3 bases are TGTGCCAGCAGCCCTGGGACAGGGTCCCCGAACACTGAAGCTTTCTTT. Translated, it gives CASSPGTGSPNTEAFF. This rearrangement joins TRBV9 to TRBJ1-1; 9 nucleotides agree with TRBD1. The V gene end was trimmed by 4 bases and the J gene end by 1 base; junction bases not matched to a gene: 8. The CDR3 sequence is 16 residues long. The V gene's germline CDR1 is SGDLS and CDR2 YYNGEE.

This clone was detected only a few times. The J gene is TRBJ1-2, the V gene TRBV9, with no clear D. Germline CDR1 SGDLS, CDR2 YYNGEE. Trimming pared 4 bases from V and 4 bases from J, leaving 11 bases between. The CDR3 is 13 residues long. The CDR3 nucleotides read TGTGCCAGCAGCCCCGCGGGTCTCTATGGCTACACCTTC. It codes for CASSPAGLYGYTF.

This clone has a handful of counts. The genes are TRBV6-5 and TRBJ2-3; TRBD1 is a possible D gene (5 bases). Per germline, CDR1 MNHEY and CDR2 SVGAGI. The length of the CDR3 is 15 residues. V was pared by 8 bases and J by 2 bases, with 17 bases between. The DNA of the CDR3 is TGTGCCAGCTCTCTGGGGCGGACCTACACAGATACGCAGTATTTT. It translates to CASSLGRTYTDTQYF.

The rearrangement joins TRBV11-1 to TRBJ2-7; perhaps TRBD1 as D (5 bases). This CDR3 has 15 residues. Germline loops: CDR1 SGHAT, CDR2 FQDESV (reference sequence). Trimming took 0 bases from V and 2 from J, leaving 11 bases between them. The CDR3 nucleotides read TGTGCCAGCAGCTTAGCCCAGGGAAACCCCTACGAGCAGTACTTC. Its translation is CASSLAQGNPYEQYF. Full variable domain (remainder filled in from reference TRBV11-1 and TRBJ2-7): EAEVAQSPRYKITEKSQAVAFWCDPISGHATLYWYRQILGQGPELLVQFQDESVVDDSQLPKDRFSAERLKGVDSTLKIQPAELGDSAMYLCASSLAQGNPYEQYFGPGTRLTVT.

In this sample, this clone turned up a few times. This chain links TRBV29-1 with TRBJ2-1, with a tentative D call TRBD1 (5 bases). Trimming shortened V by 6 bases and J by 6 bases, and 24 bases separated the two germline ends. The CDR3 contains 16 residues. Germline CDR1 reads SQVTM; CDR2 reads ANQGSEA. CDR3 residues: CSVTALIQGGANEQFF. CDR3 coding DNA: TGCAGCGTGACCGCCCTTATTCAAGGTGGGGCCAATGAGCAGTTCTTC.

The CDR3 reads CASRQAGGLNEQFF. The DNA of the CDR3 is TGTGCCAGCAGACAAGCGGGAGGCCTGAATGAGCAGTTCTTC. V and J are TRBV28 and TRBJ2-1; 9 nucleotides align to TRBD2. The CDR3 totals 14 residues. The germline gives CDR1 MDHEN, CDR2 SYDVKM. V was pared by 6 bases and J by 7 bases, with 7 bases of the junction left unmatched.